This T cell receptor (beta chain) stems from a study of tumor-infiltrating lymphocytes in primary liver carcinoma. Study in general: Tumor staging was T1-T3 N0M0; sizes spanned roughly 4.2 to 10 cm across.

The CDR3 is made up of 14 amino acids. V lost 9 bases to trimming and J lost 5 bases; unmatched junction nucleotides: 9. Per germline, CDR1 MNHEY and CDR2 SVGAGI. cDNA specific to TCR beta was made from 500 to 650 ng of total RNA, with a constant-region primer employed for priming. Three nested multiplex PCR rounds, a slightly modified ARM-PCR, produced the libraries for TCR beta. In the first two PCR rounds, TRBV1-TRBV30 forward primers were paired with a C-beta reverse primer, and each round lasted around 10 cycles. TCRdb independently ran MiXCR on the multiplex PCR reads; one entry per CDR3 protein. The sample contains 80,000 to 100,000 distinct CDR3 sequences, around 68% of which appear only once. The tissue used was unsorted bulk material of about 17-33 mg. RNA and DNA were co-extracted from it with the AllPrep DNA/RNA mini kit. General study results and limits: Significantly larger top-250-clone fractions were found in tumors than in blood (p = 0.039).

With respect to this clonotype: The antigen is not known. Here the CDR3 omits its conserved ending phenylalanine or tryptophan, so a read error is the likely source.

The sequence derives from a man aged 40-49 years with primary liver carcinoma and hepatitis B virus infection. V usage is TRBV6-5 and J usage is TRBJ2-7; TRBD1 matches 11 bases. Sequencing input: tumor-adjacent normal liver tissue. The CDR3 DNA sequence: TGTGCCAGTAGCCGGGACAGGGGGAACCACGAGCAGTACATC. Translated: CASSRDRGNHEQYI.